This T cell receptor (beta chain) came from a study of blood T cell repertoires in COVID-19. On the study more broadly: Whether acute or convalescent, the COVID-19 samples came from the United States, Italy and Spain. T cells, B-cell-depleted T cells, or PBMCs supplied cDNA or gDNA.

The CDR3 has 15 residues. The germline V and J ends were trimmed by 1 base and 13 bases, with 17 bases remaining between them. Germline V CDR1 and CDR2: SGHDN, FVKESK. Original analysis: Reference gene primer amplification yielded estimated nucleated cell counts. The table came from immunoSEQ multiplex PCR; TCRdb's copy has only in-frame clones and leaves some out. V and J calls plus clone size are reproduced from that table; the DNA served to infer D and trimming. Counted here are some 66,000 clones, approximately 95% occurring once; the ten biggest clones make up around 2.6%. The sample taken for sequencing was peripheral blood. The chain has TRBV14 and TRBJ1-6; D is undetermined. The receptor comes from a man between 65 and 80 years old with active COVID-19. Here the CDR3 DNA reads TGTGCCAGCAGCCAAGTGTCCGGTCCTGCGAGTCCCCTCCACTTT. It specifies CASSQVSGPASPLHF.